This is a list of T cell receptor beta chains from one sample in a study of blood T cell repertoires in COVID-19. Sequencing used immunoSEQ multiplex PCR; TCRdb keeps in-frame clones, though not all of them. Of tens of thousands of clones detected, more than 75% appear once; the ten largest clones hold 1.2%. Sequencing used peripheral blood. These receptor sequences come from a woman of 80 years or more with acute or convalescent COVID-19. CDR3s include the opening cysteine and the closing phenylalanine or tryptophan. D genes are given only for firm matches. Clone size is not always given. Where it is, it says once, few, many or a class for expanded clones.

cdr3_aa	cdr3_nt	d_call	v_call	j_call	clone_size
CATRTGRVPGNTIYF	TGTGCCACCCGGACAGGGCGGGTTCCTGGAAACACCATATATTTT	TRBD1	TRBV19	TRBJ1-3	few
CASSATGYSADTQYF	TGCGCCAGCAGCGCGACAGGGTACTCGGCAGATACGCAGTATTTT	TRBD1	TRBV5-1	TRBJ2-3	.
CASSSSGYYEQYF	TGTGCCAGCAGTTCCAGCGGGTATTACGAGCAGTACTTC	.	TRBV27	TRBJ2-7	.
CASSLAGISNTGELFF	TGCGCCAGCAGCTTGGCGGGGATCTCCAACACCGGGGAGCTGTTTTTT	.	TRBV5-1	TRBJ2-2	.
CASSLTTGTNEKLFF	TGTGCCAGCAGCCTAACGACAGGCACTAATGAAAAACTGTTTTTT	.	TRBV7-9	TRBJ1-4	once
CASSPARGGSSTSAHREQFF	TGTGCCAGCAGTCCTGCGCGGGGGGGGAGCTCCACTAGCGCTCACCGGGAGCAGTTCTTC	TRBD2	TRBV6-6	TRBJ2-1	.
CASSQDSLQGPYGYTF	TGCGCCAGCAGCCAAGATTCCCTCCAGGGGCCCTATGGCTACACCTTC	.	TRBV4-1	TRBJ1-2	.
CASSYGTGGSEAFF	TGTGCCAGCAGTTACGGGACAGGGGGCTCTGAAGCTTTCTTT	TRBD1	TRBV6-5	TRBJ1-1	.
CASSQGQGGITEAFF	TGTGCCAGCTCTCAAGGACAGGGGGGTATCACTGAAGCTTTCTTT	TRBD1	TRBV18	TRBJ1-1	.
CSARDRETQYF	TGCAGTGCTAGGGACAGAGAAACGCAGTACTTC	.	TRBV20-1	TRBJ2-7	.
CASSYSVGGSEGAFF	TGTGCCAGCAGTTACTCAGTCGGGGGGTCAGAAGGGGCTTTCTTT	.	TRBV6-5	TRBJ1-1	.
CASSDLLVVNIQYF	TGTGCCAGCAGTGATCTCCTAGTTGTGAACATTCAGTACTTC	.	TRBV6-1	TRBJ2-4	.
CASSQSRGNIQYF	TGCGCCAGCAGTCAATCAAGAGGAAACATTCAGTACTTC	.	TRBV23-1	TRBJ2-4	.
CASSLRDRYTYQPQHF	TGTGCCAGCAGCTTGAGGGACAGGTACACCTATCAGCCCCAGCATTTT	TRBD1	TRBV5-6	TRBJ1-5	few